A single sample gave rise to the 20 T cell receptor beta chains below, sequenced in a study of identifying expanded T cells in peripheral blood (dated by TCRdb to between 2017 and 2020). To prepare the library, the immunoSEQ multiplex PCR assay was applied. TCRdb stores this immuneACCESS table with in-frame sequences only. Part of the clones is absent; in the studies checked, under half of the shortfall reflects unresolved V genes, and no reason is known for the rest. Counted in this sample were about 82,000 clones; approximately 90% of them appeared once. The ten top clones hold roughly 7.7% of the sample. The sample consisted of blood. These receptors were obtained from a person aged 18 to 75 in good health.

CDR3 DNA sequence: TGTGCCAGCAGTGCGCGGGAGGAGAGCGGGGAGCTGTTTTTT. The encoded protein is CASSAREESGELFF. The V and J genes are TRBV2 and TRBJ2-2, with TRBD2 matching 8 bases. The V segment lost 4 bases and the J segment 7 bases; nucleotides outside the gene matches: 5. Germline V gene data show CDR1 as SNHLY and CDR2 as FYNNEI. This CDR3 contains 14 residues.

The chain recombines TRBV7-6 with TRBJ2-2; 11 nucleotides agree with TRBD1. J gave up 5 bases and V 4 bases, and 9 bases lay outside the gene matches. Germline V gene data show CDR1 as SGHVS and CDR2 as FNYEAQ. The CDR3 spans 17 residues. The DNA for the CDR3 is TGTGCCAGCAGCTACTCCGGCGGGACAGGGGGGACCGGGGAGCTGTTTTTT. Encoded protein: CASSYSGGTGGTGELFF.

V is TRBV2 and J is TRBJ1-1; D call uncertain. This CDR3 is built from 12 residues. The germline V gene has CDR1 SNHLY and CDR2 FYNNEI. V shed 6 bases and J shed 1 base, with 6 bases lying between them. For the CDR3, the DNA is TGTGCCAGCAGCGTTAGGAACACTGAAGCTTTCTTT. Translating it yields CASSVRNTEAFF.

The CDR3 DNA is TGTGCCAGCAGCCAAGATTTCAAACCTAGCAGCGTAGAGACCCAGTACTTC. Protein sequence: CASSQDFKPSSVETQYF. This chain uses TRBV14 with TRBJ2-5; maybe TRBD2 (5 bases). V lost 0 bases and J lost 4, with 18 bases in between. This CDR3 has 17 amino acids. Germline V gene data show CDR1 as SGHDN and CDR2 as FVKESK.

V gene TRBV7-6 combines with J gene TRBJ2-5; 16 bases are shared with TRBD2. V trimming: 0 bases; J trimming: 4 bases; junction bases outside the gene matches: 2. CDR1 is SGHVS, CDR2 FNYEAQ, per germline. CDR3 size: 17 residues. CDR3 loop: CASSLAGTSGGVETQYF. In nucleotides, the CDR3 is TGTGCCAGCAGCTTAGCAGGGACTAGCGGGGGGGTAGAGACCCAGTACTTC.

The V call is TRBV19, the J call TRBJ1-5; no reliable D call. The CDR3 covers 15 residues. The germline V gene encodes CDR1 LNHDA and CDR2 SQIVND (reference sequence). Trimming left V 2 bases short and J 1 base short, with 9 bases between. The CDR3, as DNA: TGTGCCAGTAGTATATTACGGGGAAGCAATCAGCCCCAGCATTTT. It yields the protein CASSILRGSNQPQHF.

Here the CDR3 DNA reads TGTGCCAGCAGTGAAGCGCTTTATCAGCCCCAGCATTTT. This encodes CASSEALYQPQHF. This chain uses TRBV2 with TRBJ1-5; D gene unclear. This CDR3 comprises 13 residues. Germline CDR1 SNHLY, CDR2 FYNNEI. The V gene lost 0 bases and the J gene lost 5 bases, with 5 bases spanning the gap.

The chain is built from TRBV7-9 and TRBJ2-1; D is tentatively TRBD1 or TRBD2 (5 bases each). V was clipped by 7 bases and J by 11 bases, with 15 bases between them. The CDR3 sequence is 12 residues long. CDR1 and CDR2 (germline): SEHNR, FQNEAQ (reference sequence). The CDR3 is CASNGIGVKQFF. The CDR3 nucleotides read TGTGCCAGCAACGGGATAGGGGTGAAGCAGTTCTTC.

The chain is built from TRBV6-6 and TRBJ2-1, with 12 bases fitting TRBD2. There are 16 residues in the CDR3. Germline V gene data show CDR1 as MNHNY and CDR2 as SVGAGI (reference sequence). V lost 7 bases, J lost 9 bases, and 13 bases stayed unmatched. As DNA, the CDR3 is TGTGCCAGCACCCACGGGCTAGCGGGGGGGCAAGGTGAGCAGTTCTTC. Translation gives CASTHGLAGGQGEQFF.

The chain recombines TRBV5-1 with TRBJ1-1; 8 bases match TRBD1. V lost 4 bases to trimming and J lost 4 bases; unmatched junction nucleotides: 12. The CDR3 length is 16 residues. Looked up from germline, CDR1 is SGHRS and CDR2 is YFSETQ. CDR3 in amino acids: CASSGAGGGGSTEAFF. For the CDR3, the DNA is TGCGCCAGCAGCGGAGCAGGGGGCGGAGGGAGCACTGAAGCTTTCTTT.

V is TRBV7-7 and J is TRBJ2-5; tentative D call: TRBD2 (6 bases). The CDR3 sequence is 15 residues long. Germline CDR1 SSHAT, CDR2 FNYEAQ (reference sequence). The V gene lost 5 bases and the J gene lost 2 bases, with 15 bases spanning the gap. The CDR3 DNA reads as TGTGCCAGCAGCCCAAGCGCGGGGAGGCAAGAGACCCAGTACTTC. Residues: CASSPSAGRQETQYF.

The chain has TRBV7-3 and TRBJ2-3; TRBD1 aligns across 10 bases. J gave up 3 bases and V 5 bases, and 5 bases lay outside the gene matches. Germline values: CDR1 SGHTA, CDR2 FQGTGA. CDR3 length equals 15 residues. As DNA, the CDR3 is TGTGCCAGCAGCCCCTCGGGACAGGGGACAGATACGCAGTATTTT. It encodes CASSPSGQGTDTQYF.

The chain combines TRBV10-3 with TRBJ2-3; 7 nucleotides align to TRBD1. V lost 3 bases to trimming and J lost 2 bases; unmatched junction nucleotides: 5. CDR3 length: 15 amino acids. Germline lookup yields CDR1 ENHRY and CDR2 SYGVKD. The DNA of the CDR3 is TGTGCCATCAGTGAAAGAGGGGGCAACACAGATACGCAGTATTTT. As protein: CAISERGGNTDTQYF.

The CDR3 spells CASSQVSMGLGKGEQYF. CDR3 coding DNA: TGTGCCAGCAGCCAAGTCTCCATGGGACTAGGAAAAGGCGAGCAGTACTTC. The rearrangement uses TRBV4-2 and TRBJ2-7; 8 nucleotides align to TRBD2. In germline, CDR1 is LGHNA, CDR2 YNFKEQ. The CDR3 totals 17 residues. The V segment lost 1 base and the J segment 6 bases; nucleotides outside the gene matches: 14.

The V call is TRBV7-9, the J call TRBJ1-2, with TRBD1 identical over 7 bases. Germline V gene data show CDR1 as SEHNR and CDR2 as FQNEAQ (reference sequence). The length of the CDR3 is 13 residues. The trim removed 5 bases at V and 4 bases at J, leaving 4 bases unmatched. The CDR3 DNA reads TGTGCCAGCAGCCGAGGGGGCAGCTATGGCTACACCTTC. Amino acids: CASSRGGSYGYTF.

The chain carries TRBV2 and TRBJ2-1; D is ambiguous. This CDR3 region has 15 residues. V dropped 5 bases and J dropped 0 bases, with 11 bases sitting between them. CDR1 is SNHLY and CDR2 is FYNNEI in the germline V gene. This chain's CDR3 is CASSLGRSSYNEQFF. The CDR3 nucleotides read TGTGCCAGCAGTTTAGGACGGAGCTCCTACAATGAGCAGTTCTTC.

CDR3 in DNA: TGTGCCAGCAGCTTAAGCGGGGGGTCCTACACAGATACGCAGTATTTT. Translation: CASSLSGGSYTDTQYF. The V and J genes are TRBV13 and TRBJ2-3, with TRBD2 matching over 9 bases. Germline V gene data show CDR1 as PRHDT and CDR2 as FYEKMQ (reference sequence). CDR3 length equals 16 residues. Unmatched junction bases numbered 5, after V lost 2 bases and J lost 2 bases.

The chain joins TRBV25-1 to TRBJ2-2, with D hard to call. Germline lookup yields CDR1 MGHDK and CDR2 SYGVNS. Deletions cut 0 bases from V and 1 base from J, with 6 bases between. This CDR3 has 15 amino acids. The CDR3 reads CASSEYSKNTGELFF. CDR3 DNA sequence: TGTGCCAGCAGTGAATACAGTAAGAACACCGGGGAGCTGTTTTTT.

The CDR3 spells CASRGWAGGTDTQYF. DNA for the CDR3: TGCGCCAGCAGAGGGTGGGCAGGGGGCACAGATACGCAGTATTTT. This chain joins TRBV5-1 and TRBJ2-3; D may be TRBD1 (6 bases). Trimming removed 5 bases at V and 1 base at J, with 14 bases between. The germline V gene has CDR1 SGHRS and CDR2 YFSETQ. This CDR3 has 15 amino acids. The whole variable domain, filled in from reference TRBV5-1 and TRBJ2-3, reads KAGVTQTPRYLIKTRGQQVTLSCSPISGHRSVSWYQQTPGQGLQFLFEYFSETQRNKGNFPGRFSGRQFSNSRSEMNVSTLELGDSALYLCASRGWAGGTDTQYFGPGTRLTVL.

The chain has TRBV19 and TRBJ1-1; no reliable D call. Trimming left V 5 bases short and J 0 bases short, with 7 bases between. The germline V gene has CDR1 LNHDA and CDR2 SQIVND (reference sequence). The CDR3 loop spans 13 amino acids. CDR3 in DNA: TGTGCCAGTAGTTTTGCCATGAACACTGAAGCTTTCTTT. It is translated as CASSFAMNTEAFF.